The 22 T cell receptor beta chains in this list originate from one sample, sequenced in a study of T cells in Graves' hyperthyroidism and ophthalmopathy. RNA transcripts gave rise to amplified TCR beta CDR3 regions. HTBI primers were used for first-round RT-PCR of the TCR CDR3. Each CDR3 protein gets one entry after TCRdb re-called the multiplex PCR reads with MiXCR. The table has 340,000 or so distinct CDR3 sequences, around 16% seen once. Sequencing input: blood. The receptors originated from a man aged 25 to 40 with Graves' hyperthyroidism.

Ten or more counts support this clonotype. J is TRBJ2-3 and V is TRBV13; 9 bases match TRBD2. V shed 1 base and J 4 bases; nucleotides not matched to a gene: 9. Germline CDR1 reads PRHDT; CDR2 reads FYEKMQ (reference sequence). The length of the CDR3 is 17 residues. CDR3 in DNA: TGTGCCAGCAGCTTAGCCCAGGGACTAGCCCTGGCAGATACGCAGTATTTT. Protein sequence: CASSLAQGLALADTQYF.

There are many counts of this clonotype. The gene calls are TRBV24-1 and TRBJ2-3, with a weak D call TRBD2 (6 bases). With 1 base removed from V and 0 bases from J, the gap between germline ends came to 10 bases. Germline V gene sequence: CDR1 KGHDR, CDR2 SFDVKD. This CDR3 contains 16 residues. DNA of the CDR3: TGTGCCACCAGTGATTTCGCCGGGACTAGCACAGATACGCAGTATTTT. Translated: CATSDFAGTSTDTQYF.

This clonotype was counted many times. The CDR3 nucleotides are TGTGCCAGCGGGGAAGGGTGGCACTATGGCTACACCTTC. Translation: CASGEGWHYGYTF. J is TRBJ1-2 and V is TRBV6-1; D gene ambiguous. Germline assignment: CDR1 MNHNS and CDR2 SASEGT. This CDR3 spans 13 amino acids. V was clipped by 8 bases and J by 3 bases, with 13 bases between them.

This clonotype was counted ten times or more. The DNA for the CDR3 is TGCAGTGCTAGTGGTGACCGGTACACTGAAGCTTTCTTT. This sequence encodes CSASGDRYTEAFF. The chain uses TRBV20-1 and TRBJ1-1; no definite D call. This CDR3 is built from 13 residues. Germline CDR1 and CDR2: DFQATT and SNEGSKA (reference sequence). The ends were cut back, 3 bases at V and 3 bases at J, with 11 bases in the middle.

This clonotype was observed a handful of times. The chain combines TRBV28 with TRBJ2-1; 13 nucleotides match TRBD2. This CDR3 has 14 amino acids. The germline gives CDR1 MDHEN, CDR2 SYDVKM. The ends lost 7 bases at V and 9 bases at J; junction bases unmatched: 6. CDR3 sequence (DNA): TGTGCCAGCACACTAGCGGGAGGGCCCGTTGAGCAGTTCTTC. It is translated as CASTLAGGPVEQFF.

A few counts support this clonotype. The V gene is TRBV5-1, the J gene TRBJ2-7; tentatively, D is TRBD2 (6 bases). Germline V gene sequence: CDR1 SGHRS, CDR2 YFSETQ. The CDR3 length is 15 residues. Trimming took 2 bases from V and 5 from J, leaving 17 bases between them. The CDR3 DNA reads TGCGCCAGCAGCTTAGTCGGGAGAAACGTGAACGAGCAGTACTTC. This sequence encodes CASSLVGRNVNEQYF.

This clonotype was seen many times. This rearrangement joins TRBV5-1 to TRBJ2-4; possibly TRBD1 for D (5 bases). In germline, CDR1 is SGHRS, CDR2 YFSETQ. The CDR3 consists of 15 residues. The V gene lost 1 base and the J gene lost 9 bases, with 17 bases spanning the gap. The CDR3 spells CASSLLVQGSGIQYF. CDR3 DNA sequence: TGCGCCAGCAGCTTGTTGGTTCAGGGTTCGGGCATTCAGTACTTC.

This clonotype has a count of ten or more. The V gene is TRBV7-3, the J gene TRBJ2-7, with D possibly being TRBD2 (5 bases). Germline-derived CDR1 and CDR2 are SGHTA and FQGTGA. The length of the CDR3 is 14 residues. V was shortened by 2 bases and J by 9 bases, with 17 bases between the two germline ends. DNA for the CDR3: TGTGCCAGCAGCTTAGGTCCGTCGGGGAAAGGGCAGTACTTC. Amino acid sequence: CASSLGPSGKGQYF.

This chain links TRBV5-1 with TRBJ2-5; 11 nucleotides match TRBD2. The CDR3 spans 16 residues. Germline loops: CDR1 SGHRS, CDR2 YFSETQ. V lost 2 bases and J lost 5; bases outside the gene matches: 8. This CDR3 is CASSLIAGGPSETQYF. Here the CDR3 DNA reads TGCGCCAGCAGCTTAATAGCGGGAGGGCCATCGGAGACCCAGTACTTC.

The V call is TRBV15, the J call TRBJ2-1; 7 bases fit TRBD2. Germline V lookup: CDR1 LNHNV, CDR2 YYDKDF (reference sequence). J was trimmed by 0 bases and V by 1 base; bases with no gene match: 12. This CDR3 contains 19 residues. The chain's CDR3 is CATSRGTSGRLSSYNEQFF. CDR3 nucleotide sequence: TGTGCCACCAGCAGAGGGACTAGTGGCCGCCTCAGCTCCTACAATGAGCAGTTCTTC.

The chain is built from TRBV6-1 and TRBJ2-3, with 7 bases aligning to TRBD2. With 8 bases clipped from V and 8 bases from J, the junction kept 10 bases outside the gene matches. Looked up from germline, CDR1 is MNHNS and CDR2 is SASEGT. The CDR3 contains 13 residues. The CDR3 reads CASLVPGGGTQYF. The CDR3 DNA reads as TGTGCCAGCTTGGTCCCGGGAGGAGGTACGCAGTATTTT.

CDR3 loop: CSARGLGWAREQYF. In DNA, the CDR3 is TGCAGTGCTAGGGGACTAGGATGGGCGCGGGAGCAGTACTTC. The chain couples TRBV20-1 to TRBJ2-7; the match to TRBD2 covers 8 bases. The V and J ends lost 3 bases and 7 bases, in that order; junction bases with no gene match: 11. The CDR3 has 14 residues. Germline V gene lookup returns CDR1 DFQATT and CDR2 SNEGSKA (reference sequence).

This clonotype has ten or more counts. The gene calls are TRBV7-2 and TRBJ2-1; 12 bases align to TRBD2. The CDR3 is made up of 14 amino acids. Per the germline V gene, CDR1 is SGHTA and CDR2 is FQGNSA. The V gene end was trimmed by 3 bases and the J gene end by 7 bases; junction bases not matched to a gene: 1. In DNA, the CDR3 is TGTGCCAGCAGCTTTCTAGCGGGAGGGAATGAGCAGTTCTTC. It yields the protein CASSFLAGGNEQFF.

This clonotype was counted between two and nine times. J is TRBJ1-2 and V is TRBV25-1; the D gene is possibly TRBD1 (6 bases). In germline, CDR1 is MGHDK, CDR2 SYGVNS. V was shortened by 2 bases and J by 6 bases, with 13 bases between the two germline ends. The CDR3 is made up of 14 amino acids. The CDR3: CASSEGGSNHGYTF. The DNA of the CDR3 is TGTGCCAGCAGTGAAGGGGGCTCGAACCATGGCTACACCTTC.

CDR3 in DNA: TGTGCCAGCAGTCTCCGCCGGGCGGGCACCTACAGGGGTGAGCAGTTCTTC. Translating it yields CASSLRRAGTYRGEQFF. V gene TRBV28 combines with J gene TRBJ2-1; 7 positions agree with TRBD1. From germline, CDR1 is MDHEN and CDR2 SYDVKM. V trimming: 5 bases; J trimming: 9 bases; junction bases outside the gene matches: 19. The CDR3 totals 17 residues.

This clonotype was found many times. The chain employs TRBV5-1 and TRBJ1-2; 9 bases fit TRBD1. The CDR3 extends over 16 amino acids. Trimming took 4 bases from V and 4 from J; bases not matched to a gene: 11. CDR1 SGHRS and CDR2 YFSETQ come from the germline V gene. The CDR3 sequence is CASSLLRGQGIYGYTF. CDR3 coding DNA: TGCGCCAGCAGCCTGCTACGGGGACAGGGAATCTATGGCTACACCTTC.

This clonotype showed up just a few times. V is TRBV6-1 and J is TRBJ2-3; D might be TRBD2 (6 bases). Trimming pared 4 bases from V and 2 bases from J, leaving 10 bases between. Germline assignment: CDR1 MNHNS and CDR2 SASEGT. The CDR3 totals 14 residues. CDR3 sequence (DNA): TGTGCCAGCAGTGGGGAGGAGTACACAGATACGCAGTATTTT. Translation gives CASSGEEYTDTQYF.

The CDR3 DNA follows: TGTGCCACCAGCAGAGATGTGGAGACCCAGTACTTC. Residues: CATSRDVETQYF. J is TRBJ2-5 and V is TRBV15; D gene unclear. V lost 0 bases and J lost 5, with 4 bases in between. CDR1 is LNHNV, CDR2 YYDKDF, per germline (reference sequence). The CDR3 is 12 residues long.

This clonotype was detected once. This chain joins TRBV19 and TRBJ1-1; 9 bases agree with TRBD1. V lost 5 bases and J lost 1; bases outside the gene matches: 5. Germline CDR1 is LNHDA and CDR2 is SQIVND (reference sequence). The CDR3 loop spans 15 amino acids. CDR3 sequence reads: CASSVTGGGNTEAFF. CDR3 nucleotides: TGTGCCAGTAGTGTAACAGGGGGCGGGAACACTGAAGCTTTCTTT.

This clonotype was seen a few times. The V and J genes are TRBV20-1 and TRBJ1-5; possible D gene TRBD1, 5 bases. Germline V gene data show CDR1 as DFQATT and CDR2 as SNEGSKA (reference sequence). V lost 0 bases and J lost 7, with 13 bases in between. CDR3 length: 14 residues. CDR3 loop: CSAREARGQQPQHF. CDR3 coding DNA: TGCAGTGCTAGAGAGGCTAGGGGCCAACAGCCCCAGCATTTT.

DNA of the CDR3: TGCGCCAGCAGCCGGGGCAGGCTTTCCTACGAGCAGTACTTC. Translated, it gives CASSRGRLSYEQYF. This sequence joins TRBV4-1 and TRBJ2-7, with a possible D match to TRBD1 (5 bases). CDR3 length: 14 amino acids. Germline V gene sequence: CDR1 MGHRA, CDR2 YSYEKL. Trimming stripped 4 bases from V and 1 base from J, with 11 bases between.

This sequence joins TRBV20-1 and TRBJ1-5; the D gene is possibly TRBD1 (5 bases). This CDR3 region has 10 residues. From germline, CDR1 is DFQATT and CDR2 SNEGSKA (reference sequence). With 6 bases removed from V and 5 bases from J, the gap between germline ends came to 5 bases. The CDR3 sequence is CSAGDQPQHF. The DNA for the CDR3 is TGCAGTGCAGGGGATCAGCCCCAGCATTTT.